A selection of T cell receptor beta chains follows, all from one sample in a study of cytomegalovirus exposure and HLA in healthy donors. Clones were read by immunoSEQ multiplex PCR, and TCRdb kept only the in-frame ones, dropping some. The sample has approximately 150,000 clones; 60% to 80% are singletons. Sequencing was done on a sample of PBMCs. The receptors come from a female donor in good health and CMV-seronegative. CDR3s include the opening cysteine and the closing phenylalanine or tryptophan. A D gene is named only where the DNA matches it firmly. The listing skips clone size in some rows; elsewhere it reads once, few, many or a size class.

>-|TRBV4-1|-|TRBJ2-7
TGCGCCAGCAGCCAAGAAGGTCAGACTCTTTCCTACGAGCAGTACTTC
CASSQEGQTLSYEQYF
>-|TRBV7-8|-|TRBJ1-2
TGTGCCAGCAGCCCTAGGAGAAGGAGGGACGGCTACACCTTC
CASSPRRRRDGYTF
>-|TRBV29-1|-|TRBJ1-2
TGCAGCGTTTTGTACAGGGATCTTGTCTACACCTTC
CSVLYRDLVYTF
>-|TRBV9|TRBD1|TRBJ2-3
TGTGCCAGCAACAGCCGGGACAGGGGGCCAGATACGCAGTATTTT
CASNSRDRGPDTQYF
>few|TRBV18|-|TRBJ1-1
TGTGCCAGCTCACCAAGCGAGTACACTGAAGCTTTCTTT
CASSPSEYTEAFF
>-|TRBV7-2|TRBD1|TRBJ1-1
TGTGCCAGCAGCTTCCTAGGGACAGGGAACACTGAAGCTTTCTTT
CASSFLGTGNTEAFF
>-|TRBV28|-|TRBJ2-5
TGTGCCAGCAGTTTAGGGGGGGCGGAGACCCAGTACTTC
CASSLGGAETQYF
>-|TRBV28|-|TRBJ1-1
TGTGCCACTCAGGAGAACACTGAAGCTTTCTTT
CATQENTEAFF
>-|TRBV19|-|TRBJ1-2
TGTGCCAGTAGTGAGGGTCTTACTAACTATGGCTACACCTTC
CASSEGLTNYGYTF
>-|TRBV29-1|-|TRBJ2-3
TGCAGCGTTGTAGGGGCTCTAGGGACAGATACGCAGTATTTT
CSVVGALGTDTQYF
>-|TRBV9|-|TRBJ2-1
TGTGCCAGCAGCAGGGGGGACAGCTCCTACAATGAGCAGTTCTTC
CASSRGDSSYNEQFF
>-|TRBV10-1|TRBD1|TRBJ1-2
TGCGCCAGCAGTGGGGACAGTGGCGGCTACACCTTC
CASSGDSGGYTF
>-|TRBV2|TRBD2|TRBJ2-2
TGTGCCAGCAAAGGACTAGCGGGAGTGATCGGGGAGCTGTTTTTT
CASKGLAGVIGELFF
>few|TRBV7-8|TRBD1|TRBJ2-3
TGTGCCAGCAGCCCCCGGACAGGGAGGAGCACAGATACGCAGTATTTT
CASSPRTGRSTDTQYF
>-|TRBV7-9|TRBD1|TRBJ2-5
TGTGCCAGCAGCCAGACAGGGGGCGGAGAGACCCAGTACTTC
CASSQTGGGETQYF
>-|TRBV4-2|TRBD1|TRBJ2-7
TGTGCCAGCAGCCCGACGGGACAGGGCGCCTCCTACGAGCAGTACTTC
CASSPTGQGASYEQYF
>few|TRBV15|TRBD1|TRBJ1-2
TGTGCCACCAGCAGAGCGGGACAGGGGTATGGCTACACCTTC
CATSRAGQGYGYTF
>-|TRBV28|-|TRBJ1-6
TGTGCCAGCAGTTTGTTAGGCGGGGATTCACCCCTCCACTTT
CASSLLGGDSPLHF
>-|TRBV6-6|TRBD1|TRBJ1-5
TGTGCCAGCAGTCCCAGGGGGCGCAATCAGCCCCAGCATTTT
CASSPRGRNQPQHF
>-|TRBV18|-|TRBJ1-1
TGTGCCAGCTCACTCCGGACTGAAGCTTTCTTT
CASSLRTEAFF
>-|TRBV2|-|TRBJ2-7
TGTGCCAGCCTCCTGGGGGGTCGGGGCCACGAGCAGTACTTC
CASLLGGRGHEQYF
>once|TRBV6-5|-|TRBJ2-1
TGTGCCAGCAGTTACAAGGAGGGTTCCTACAATGAGCAGTTCTTC
CASSYKEGSYNEQFF
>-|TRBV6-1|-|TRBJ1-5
TGTGCCAGCAGTCCAGACGGGAATCAGCCCCAGCATTTT
CASSPDGNQPQHF